This is a list of T cell receptor beta chains from one sample in a study of T-cell reconstitution after alpha-beta-depleted transplantation in children. MiXCR, applied by TCRdb to the PCR reads, yields one record per CDR3 protein. The table lists 330,000 or so distinct CDR3 sequences, about a tenth of them singletons. The source was PBMCs from the stem cell graft donor, collected from the stem cell graft. The receptors come from a human donor who donated a stem cell graft to a child with acute lymphoblastic leukemia. CDR3s include the opening cysteine and the closing phenylalanine or tryptophan. The D gene is left open where the match is weak. Only part of the rows carry a size: once, few, many, or a class if the clone is expanded.

clone size	CDR3 length	J gene	D gene	V gene	CDR3 DNA	CDR3 protein
NA	15	TRBJ2-1	TRBD1	TRBV7-9	TGTGCCAGCACCAAAGTCGGGACAGGGGGCGATGAGCAGTTCTTC	CASTKVGTGGDEQFF
few	14	TRBJ2-1	TRBD1	TRBV27	TGTGCCAGCAGTTCCCCGGGACAGCACAATGAGCAGTTCTTC	CASSSPGQHNEQFF
many	16	TRBJ1-1	NA	TRBV4-1	TGCGCCAGCAGCCACCCGGGCAGAGGAGTAAGGACTGAAGCTTTCTTT	CASSHPGRGVRTEAFF
few	16	TRBJ2-7	TRBD2	TRBV2	TGTGCCAGCAGTGAAGCTCGTCTAGCGGCAACCTACGAGCAGTACTTC	CASSEARLAATYEQYF
many	15	TRBJ1-4	NA	TRBV5-8	TGTGCCAGCAGCTTGCAGGGATCAACTAATGAAAAACTGTTTTTT	CASSLQGSTNEKLFF
few	20	TRBJ2-3	TRBD2	TRBV4-1	TGCGCCAGCAGCCAAGATTGGGCTAGCGGGAGACCTTGGTCCACAGATACGCAGTATTTT	CASSQDWASGRPWSTDTQYF
NA	16	TRBJ2-2	NA	TRBV5-1	TGCGCCAGCAGCTTGGTTGTTCCCACGAACACCGGGGAGCTGTTTTTT	CASSLVVPTNTGELFF
many	14	TRBJ2-3	NA	TRBV6-2/TRBV6-3	TGTGCCAGCAAGACTAGAAGTCTTTCAGATACGCAGTATTTT	CASKTRSLSDTQYF
NA	15	TRBJ1-6	NA	TRBV20-1	TGCAGGGCCAACTTGAGGGCGAGGGATAATTCACCCCTCCACTTT	CRANLRARDNSPLHF
NA	15	TRBJ1-1	NA	TRBV15	TGTGCCACCAGCAGAGATGTCGGGATGAACACTGAAGCTTTCTTT	CATSRDVGMNTEAFF
NA	14	TRBJ2-6	NA	TRBV7-3	TGTGCCAGCAGCCCCCGGGACGGCCCACCCGTCCTGACTTTC	CASSPRDGPPVLTF
many	13	TRBJ2-7	NA	TRBV4-1	TGCGCCAGCAGCCAAGGCTCGCGAGGTGAGCAGTACTTC	CASSQGSRGEQYF
NA	15	TRBJ2-1	NA	TRBV4-1	TGCGCCAGCAGCCAAGGGGAGCTAATTCGCAATGAGCAGTTCTTC	CASSQGELIRNEQFF
many	17	TRBJ2-1	NA	TRBV9	TGTGCCAGCAGCGTAGGGCCATCGACAGGATCCTACAATGAGCAGTTCTTC	CASSVGPSTGSYNEQFF
many	16	TRBJ1-3	NA	TRBV20-1	TGCAGTGCTAGAGGCCGGACGGCTAGCTCTGGAAACACCATATATTTT	CSARGRTASSGNTIYF
few	12	TRBJ2-7	NA	TRBV30	TGTGCCTGGAGTACCAATGTGGGGGAGCAGTACTTC	CAWSTNVGEQYF
NA	15	TRBJ2-6	TRBD2	TRBV9	TGTGCCAGCAGCTCGGCGGGAGCTGGGGCCAACGTCCTGACTTTC	CASSSAGAGANVLTF
few	13	TRBJ2-1	NA	TRBV28	TGTGCCAGCAACGACCCCACCTACAATGAGCAGTTCTTC	CASNDPTYNEQFF
many	16	TRBJ2-1	NA	TRBV5-1	TGCGCCAGCAGCTTGCTGGAGAGGGCGGGTTCCAATGAGCAGTTCTTC	CASSLLERAGSNEQFF
NA	15	TRBJ1-2	NA	TRBV4-3	TGCGCCAGCAGCCAAGATTCGGCAGGGACCCAACGCTACACCTTC	CASSQDSAGTQRYTF
few	16	TRBJ2-3	TRBD2	TRBV3-1	TGTGCCAGCAGCTCGTGGGGAGGGTATGACACAGATACGCAGTATTTT	CASSSWGGYDTDTQYF
many	15	TRBJ2-5	NA	TRBV20-1	TGCAGTGCTAGAGATCGCCAAAACTACCAAGAGACCCAGTACTTC	CSARDRQNYQETQYF
many	16	TRBJ2-7	NA	TRBV7-2	TGTGCCAGCAGCTCCTGGAGCGGGCCAAGCTCCTACGAGCAGTACTTC	CASSSWSGPSSYEQYF
NA	15	TRBJ2-7	TRBD1	TRBV11-2	TGTGCCAGCAGCTTAGTCTACAGGGGGATATACGAGCAGTACTTC	CASSLVYRGIYEQYF
many	13	TRBJ1-4	NA	TRBV7-8	TGTGCCAGCAGCTTAGGAGTGGTGGAAAAACTGTTTTTT	CASSLGVVEKLFF
NA	15	TRBJ2-2	NA	TRBV7-9	TGTGCCAGCAGCTTAGCGCTTGGGTCCACCGGGGAGCTGTTTTTT	CASSLALGSTGELFF
few	15	TRBJ1-5	NA	TRBV7-2	TGTGCCAGCAGCCAATCCCGGGACAGCAATCAGCCCCAGCATTTT	CASSQSRDSNQPQHF
NA	13	TRBJ1-2	NA	TRBV12-3/TRBV12-4	TGTGCCAGCAGTTCCCCAGGCGAGGAGGGCTACACCTTC	CASSSPGEEGYTF
NA	14	TRBJ1-1	TRBD1	TRBV12-3/TRBV12-4	TGTGCCACCCGTACAGGGGGCTTGAACACTGAAGCTTTCTTT	CATRTGGLNTEAFF
NA	17	TRBJ2-2	TRBD1	TRBV3-1	TGTGCCTCCACCCAAGATTCGGACAGGGTAAACACCGGGGAGCTGTTTTTT	CASTQDSDRVNTGELFF
many	13	TRBJ2-7	TRBD2	TRBV7-3	TGTGCCAGCAGCGGGTTAGCGGGAGGCGAGCAGTACTTC	CASSGLAGGEQYF
few	12	TRBJ2-7	NA	TRBV25-1	TGTGCCAGCACAGAGGGCAGCTACGAGCAGTACTTC	CASTEGSYEQYF
NA	16	TRBJ1-1	TRBD1	TRBV7-3	TGTGCCAGCAACTGTACGGGACAGGGACTAAACACTGAAGCTTTCTTT	CASNCTGQGLNTEAFF
NA	16	TRBJ1-6	TRBD1	TRBV7-9	TGTGCCAGCAGTTTCTCCGGGACAGGGAAAAATTCACCCCTCCACTTT	CASSFSGTGKNSPLHF
NA	12	TRBJ2-7	NA	TRBV5-1	TGCGCCAGCAGCCCGACTACCTACAAGCAGTACTTC	CASSPTTYKQYF
NA	14	TRBJ2-1	TRBD2	TRBV29-1	TGCAGCGTTGTATTGAAACTAGCGAAAGTGGAGCAGTTCTTC	CSVVLKLAKVEQFF
NA	15	TRBJ1-1	TRBD1	TRBV20-1	TGCAGTGCTAGAGCAGGGACAGGGGACCCGGACGAAGCTTTCTTT	CSARAGTGDPDEAFF
few	13	TRBJ1-1	NA	TRBV7-9	TGTGCCAGCAGCTTAGTCTTGGGTGGTGAAGCTTTCTTT	CASSLVLGGEAFF
few	14	TRBJ2-7	TRBD2	TRBV20-1	TGCAGTGCTCAGCTCGGGACTAGCGCCTACGAGCAGTACTTC	CSAQLGTSAYEQYF
many	16	TRBJ2-5	NA	TRBV28	TGTGCCAGCAGTTACCCCGTCACAGGGTACGGGGAGACCCAGTACTTC	CASSYPVTGYGETQYF
few	16	TRBJ2-3	TRBD2	TRBV4-3	TGCGCCAGCAGCCAAGACAGGACTAGCGGCACAGATACGCAGTATTTT	CASSQDRTSGTDTQYF
NA	16	TRBJ2-5	TRBD2	TRBV15	TGTGCCACCAGCCCCCAGGGAGGGGCTGGCGCTGAGACCCAGTACTTC	CATSPQGGAGAETQYF
NA	15	TRBJ1-1	NA	TRBV27	TGTGCCAGCAGTTTGGCCGGGACACTGAACACTGAAGCTTTCTTT	CASSLAGTLNTEAFF
few	18	TRBJ2-1	TRBD2	TRBV11-2	TGTGCCAGCAGCATCCCAGCGGGCCGGGACTACGTCTACAATGAGCAGTTCTTC	CASSIPAGRDYVYNEQFF
NA	13	TRBJ1-1	NA	TRBV5-6	TGTGCCAGCAGCTTAGGGACCAGGGCTGAAGCTTTCTTT	CASSLGTRAEAFF
few	15	TRBJ2-3	TRBD2	TRBV28	TGTGCCAGCAGTTCGACTAGCGCACACACAGATACGCAGTATTTT	CASSSTSAHTDTQYF
NA	12	TRBJ1-1	NA	TRBV7-9	TGTGCCAGCAGCTTACCGGGAGGTGAAGCTTTCTTT	CASSLPGGEAFF
few	13	TRBJ2-7	NA	TRBV7-2	TGTGCCAGCAGCTTACTACGGGAGAGTGAGCAGTACTTC	CASSLLRESEQYF